This record covers a single T cell receptor (beta chain). What it recognizes is unknown. The observed sequence ends 3 residues before the CDR3 terminus, with the missing tail filled in from the germline J gene. Libraries were prepared by immunoSEQ multiplex PCR; TCRdb keeps only in-frame clonotypes and omits some of them. Its table lists about 20,000 clones. The germline V gene has CDR1 LNHDA and CDR2 SQIVND (reference sequence). This CDR3 comprises 16 residues. Germline trimming cut 8 bases from V and 7 bases from J; bases unmatched to any gene: 12. The data are from a study of T cells in women clearing cervical HPV infection. Across the study: Cases were women with histologically confirmed HPV16-related CIN3 or worse, including 2 invasive cancers. Regarding the study as a whole: It is unknown whether associations predate infection; no effector/memory or HPV-specific sorting. Richness plus V gene abundances separated cases from controls with AUC 0.65 to 0.85.

All donors had a single incident cervical HPV16 infection, not prevalent. The TCR was taken from a woman aged 18 to 69 with a cervical HPV16 infection that either progressed to CIN3+ or cleared (not recorded which). The chain joins TRBV19 to TRBJ2-1, with TRBD2 identical over 12 bases. Source material: blood buffy coat. CDR3 DNA (partial): TGTGCCAGTTCCGGGCTAGCGGGGGGGCAATTGAATGAG. It codes for CASSGLAGGQLNE. The whole CDR3 protein is CASSGLAGGQLNEQFF. The full variable domain, rest sourced from reference TRBV19 and TRBJ2-1, is DGGITQSPKYLFRKEGQNVTLSCEQNLNHDAMYWYRQDPGQGLRLIYYSQIVNDFQKGDIAEGYSVSREKKESFPLTVTSAQKNPTAFYLCASSGLAGGQLNEQFFGPGTRLTVL.